These 22 T cell receptor beta chains came from one sample sequenced in a study of T-cell memory formation after mild COVID-19. Using its own MiXCR run on the 5' RACE reads, TCRdb lists one record per CDR3 protein. The sample lists tens of thousands of distinct CDR3 sequences, 16% occurring once. Material for sequencing was PBMCs or a T cell subset sorted from them (not recorded which). These receptors were obtained from an adult woman who had mild COVID-19 (a few samples of this study predate the infection). Cell type and time point are not known.

In this sample, this clonotype turned up a few times. J is TRBJ2-1 and V is TRBV7-6; D gene uncertain. CDR1 is SGHVS and CDR2 is FNYEAQ in the germline V gene. With 2 bases removed from V and 5 bases from J, the gap between germline ends came to 16 bases. This CDR3 is 16 amino acids long. CDR3 nucleotide sequence: TGTGCCAGCAGCTTATCGAAGGGCCTGTTGAACAATGAGCAGTTCTTC. This gives the protein CASSLSKGLLNNEQFF.

This clonotype was seen a few times. This chain links TRBV4-3 with TRBJ2-7, with 7 bases that match TRBD1. The CDR3 has 14 residues. Per germline, CDR1 LGHNA and CDR2 YSLEER. Losses at the gene ends were 1 base for V and 0 bases for J; bases not matched to a gene: 0. The CDR3 DNA sequence: TGCGCCAGCAGCCAAGGGGACAGCTCCTACGAGCAGTACTTC. Protein sequence: CASSQGDSSYEQYF.

This rearrangement joins TRBV7-2 to TRBJ1-3; TRBD1 might be the D (5 bases). Germline values: CDR1 SGHTA, CDR2 FQGNSA. The CDR3 length is 15 residues. Trimming took 6 bases from V and 7 from J, leaving 19 bases between them. The CDR3 loop is CASRYSPGLRNTIYF. The DNA of the CDR3 is TGTGCCAGCAGGTACTCTCCGGGACTGAGGAACACCATATATTTT.

This clonotype was recorded a few times. CDR3 in DNA: TGTGCCAGCAAGACGGGGGCCCGGGGAGGAGAGACCCAGTACTTC. Amino acids: CASKTGARGGETQYF. The V gene is TRBV12-3 or TRBV12-4, the J gene TRBJ2-5, with D perhaps assigned TRBD1 or TRBD2 (6 bases each). The length of the CDR3 is 15 residues. V was trimmed by 7 bases and J by 4 bases, leaving 19 bases between them.

This clonotype showed up many times. This rearrangement joins TRBV27 to TRBJ1-1, with a possible D match to TRBD1 (6 bases). The CDR3 covers 15 residues. In germline, CDR1 is MNHEY, CDR2 SMNVEV (reference sequence). The V and J ends lost 7 bases and 4 bases respectively, with 19 bases between them. CDR3 region: CASTPAVGGSTEAFF. The CDR3 DNA reads as TGTGCCAGCACCCCCGCCGTGGGGGGCTCCACTGAAGCTTTCTTT.

V usage is TRBV6-2 or TRBV6-3 and J usage is TRBJ2-7; TRBD2 agrees at 10 bases. CDR1 MNHEY and CDR2 SVGEGT come from the germline V gene. J lost 3 bases, V lost 5 bases, and 4 bases had no gene match. This CDR3 comprises 14 residues. CDR3 loop: CASSLAGAHYEQYF. CDR3 nucleotides: TGTGCCAGCAGTCTAGCGGGAGCTCACTACGAGCAGTACTTC.

There are a few counts of this clonotype. The V gene is TRBV9, the J gene TRBJ2-7; TRBD2 matches 8 bases. The CDR3 is 14 amino acids. With V trimmed by 0 bases and J by 4 bases, 3 bases remained unmatched. Germline CDR1 and CDR2: SGDLS and YYNGEE. CDR3 DNA: TGTGCCAGCAGCGTAGGGTCTAGCGGGTACGAGCAGTACTTC. This translates into CASSVGSSGYEQYF.

There are a few counts of this clonotype. The V and J genes are TRBV9 and TRBJ2-3; the D is unclear. V lost 0 bases, J lost 5 bases, and 13 bases lay in between. This CDR3 comprises 15 residues. CDR1 is SGDLS, CDR2 YYNGEE, per germline. The CDR3: CASSVVPGSGDTQYF. In DNA, the CDR3 is TGTGCCAGCAGCGTAGTCCCGGGTTCGGGAGATACGCAGTATTTT.

This clonotype came up a few times. The chain uses TRBV20-1 and TRBJ2-2; 11 nucleotides line up with TRBD2. CDR3 length: 14 amino acids. With 6 bases clipped from V and 3 bases from J, the junction kept 3 bases outside the gene matches. CDR1 and CDR2 (germline): DFQATT, SNEGSKA (reference sequence). CDR3 DNA: TGCAGTGCGAAGGGACTAGCGGACACCGGGGAGCTGTTTTTT. It codes for CSAKGLADTGELFF.

This sequence joins TRBV6-2 or TRBV6-3 and TRBJ2-1, with TRBD2 identical over 7 bases. The CDR3 covers 16 residues. From germline, CDR1 is MNHEY and CDR2 SVGEGT. V lost 6 bases to trimming and J lost 3 bases; unmatched junction nucleotides: 11. Written as DNA, the CDR3 is TGTGCCAGCAGCCGATCTCTAGCGGACGTCTACAATGAGCAGTTCTTC. Encoded protein: CASSRSLADVYNEQFF.

J is TRBJ2-1 and V is TRBV20-1; 9 positions agree with TRBD1. The CDR3 consists of 13 residues. The V segment lost 8 bases and the J segment 9 bases; nucleotides outside the gene matches: 11. Germline-derived CDR1 and CDR2 are DFQATT and SNEGSKA (reference sequence). CDR3 coding DNA: TGCAGTACCCGGGACAGGGTGAAGGGTGAGCAGTTCTTC. Translated, it gives CSTRDRVKGEQFF.

This clonotype was seen only a few times. The chain carries TRBV30 and TRBJ2-2; D remains ambiguous. The CDR3 extends over 15 amino acids. Germline CDR1 GTSNPN, CDR2 SVGIG (reference sequence). Trimming removed 0 bases from V and 0 bases from J, with 8 bases in between. The CDR3 DNA reads TGTGCCTGGAGTGTCGGGCCGACGAACACCGGGGAGCTGTTTTTT. Its protein is CAWSVGPTNTGELFF.

This clonotype was observed a handful of times. This chain links TRBV29-1 with TRBJ2-7; maybe TRBD1 (6 bases). Looked up from germline, CDR1 is SQVTM and CDR2 is ANQGSEA. V gave up 4 bases and J gave up 3 bases, with 10 bases separating them. The CDR3 runs 12 residues. The CDR3 sequence: CSVGTVDYEQYF. CDR3 nucleotides: TGCAGCGTTGGGACAGTTGACTACGAGCAGTACTTC.

This clonotype has ten or more counts. The chain recombines TRBV20-1 with TRBJ2-1, with a weak D call TRBD2 (5 bases). There are 11 residues in the CDR3. V was shortened by 5 bases and J by 10 bases, with 12 bases between the two germline ends. In germline, CDR1 is DFQATT, CDR2 SNEGSKA (reference sequence). The CDR3: CSAPRGFEQFF. CDR3 nucleotide sequence: TGCAGTGCTCCCCGGGGTTTCGAGCAGTTCTTC.

This chain links TRBV6-6 with TRBJ2-3, with 13 positions matching TRBD2. CDR1 MNHNY and CDR2 SVGAGI come from the germline V gene (reference sequence). The CDR3 sequence is 16 residues long. V gave up 6 bases and J gave up 2 bases; unmatched junction bases: 5. The CDR3 here is CASSPLAGGNTDTQYF. The CDR3 DNA reads as TGTGCCAGCAGCCCACTAGCGGGAGGGAACACAGATACGCAGTATTTT.

This clonotype has ten or more counts. This chain links TRBV7-8 with TRBJ2-1, with 7 bases lining up with TRBD2. The CDR3 spans 15 residues. CDR1 is SGHVS, CDR2 FQNEAQ, per germline. The trim removed 2 bases at V and 1 base at J, leaving 2 bases unmatched. For the CDR3, the DNA is TGTGCCAGCAGCTTAATGGGGGGGTCCTACAATGAGCAGTTCTTC. Translating it yields CASSLMGGSYNEQFF.

The table lists this clonotype with a few counts. This rearrangement joins TRBV4-3 to TRBJ1-1; D unclear. V was trimmed by 0 bases and J by 6 bases, leaving 11 bases between them. This CDR3 comprises 14 residues. CDR1 and CDR2 from the germline V gene are LGHNA and YSLEER. The DNA of the CDR3 is TGCGCCAGCAGCCAAGAATTGAGGCCCCCTGAAGCTTTCTTT. Residues: CASSQELRPPEAFF.

V usage is TRBV18 and J usage is TRBJ2-4, with TRBD2 as a possible D gene (5 bases). Germline loops: CDR1 KGHSH, CDR2 LQKENI. The CDR3 is made up of 15 amino acids. V lost 3 bases and J 0 bases, leaving 9 bases between the germline ends. CDR3 nucleotides: TGTGCCAGCTCACCTGGCGGGCTAGCCAAAAACATTCAGTACTTC. As protein: CASSPGGLAKNIQYF.

This rearrangement joins TRBV5-1 to TRBJ2-1; TRBD1 matches 11 bases. Per the germline V gene, CDR1 is SGHRS and CDR2 is YFSETQ. There are 14 residues in the CDR3. J was trimmed by 8 bases and V by 0 bases; bases with no gene match: 1. The CDR3 region is CASSLGDRGYEQFF. CDR3 in DNA: TGCGCCAGCAGCTTGGGGGACAGGGGGTATGAGCAGTTCTTC.

The genes are TRBV4-3 and TRBJ2-3, with TRBD2 matching 12 bases. Germline loops: CDR1 LGHNA, CDR2 YSLEER. This CDR3 is 15 amino acids long. J lost 6 bases, V lost 4 bases, and 5 bases had no gene match. The DNA of the CDR3 is TGCGCCAGCAGCCCGACTAGCGGGAGCCTCGATACGCAGTATTTT. Residues: CASSPTSGSLDTQYF.

This clonotype occurred a few times. The chain has TRBV7-9 and TRBJ2-1; 7 nucleotides agree with TRBD1. Germline V gene sequence: CDR1 SEHNR, CDR2 FQNEAQ (reference sequence). The CDR3 contains 16 residues. V gave up 5 bases and J gave up 4 bases; unmatched junction bases: 11. The CDR3 DNA is TGTGCCAGCAGCCCCACGTCAGGGGGTCATTACAATGAGCAGTTCTTC. It yields the protein CASSPTSGGHYNEQFF.

The rearrangement uses TRBV6-6 and TRBJ2-7; the D is unclear. V lost 8 bases and J 5 bases, leaving 22 bases between the germline ends. Germline-derived CDR1 and CDR2 are MNHNY and SVGAGI (reference sequence). The CDR3 is 15 amino acids. CDR3 amino acids: CASHPFALVQDEQYF. The CDR3, as DNA: TGTGCCAGCCACCCTTTCGCCCTAGTTCAGGACGAGCAGTACTTC.